The sequence of this T cell receptor beta chain was determined in a study of cytomegalovirus exposure and HLA in healthy donors. Study-wide results and caveats: In presence/absence analyses, roughly uniform sequencing depth across donors was assumed.

The CDR3 loop spans 15 amino acids. Germline V CDR1 and CDR2: MDHEN, SYDVKM. The V and J ends lost 6 bases and 0 bases respectively, with 12 bases between them. This clone has only one observation. The antigen is undetermined. Both 60 Vbeta primers and 13 Jbeta primers went into the PCR. As processed by the authors: Some 11 million of the 75 million to 95 million unique TCR beta chains counted in a later analysis were shared. Measured with immunoSEQ multiplex PCR; TCRdb has only the in-frame clones, and not every one. That table supplies the V and J calls and clone size; D and trimming were determined from the DNA. The data show fewer than 200,000 clones, approximately 86% seen once.

Input material: PBMCs. The origin of this receptor is a boy younger than 10 in good health and CMV-seronegative. This chain links TRBV28 with TRBJ2-4, with D possibly matching TRBD2 (6 bases). The CDR3 coding sequence is TGTGCCAGCAGCTTAGGCGGGGCAGCCAAAAACATTCAGTACTTC. This sequence encodes CASSLGGAAKNIQYF.